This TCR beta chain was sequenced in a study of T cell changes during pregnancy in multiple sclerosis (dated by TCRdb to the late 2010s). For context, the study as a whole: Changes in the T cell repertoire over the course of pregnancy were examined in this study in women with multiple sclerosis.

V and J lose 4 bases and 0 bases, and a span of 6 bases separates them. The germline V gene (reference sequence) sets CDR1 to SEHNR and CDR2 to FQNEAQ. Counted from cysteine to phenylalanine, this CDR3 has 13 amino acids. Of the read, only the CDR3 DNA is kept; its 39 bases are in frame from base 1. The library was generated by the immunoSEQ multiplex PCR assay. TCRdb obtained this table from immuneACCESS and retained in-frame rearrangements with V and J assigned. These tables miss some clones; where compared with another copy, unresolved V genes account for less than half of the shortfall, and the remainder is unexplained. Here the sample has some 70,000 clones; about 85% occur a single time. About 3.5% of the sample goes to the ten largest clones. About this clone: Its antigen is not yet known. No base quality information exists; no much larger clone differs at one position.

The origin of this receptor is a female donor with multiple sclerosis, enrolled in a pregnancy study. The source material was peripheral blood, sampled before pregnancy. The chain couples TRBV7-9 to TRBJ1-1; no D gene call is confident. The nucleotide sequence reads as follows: TGTGCCAGCAGCTCGGTCCTGAACACTGAAGCTTTCTTT. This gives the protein CASSSVLNTEAFF.